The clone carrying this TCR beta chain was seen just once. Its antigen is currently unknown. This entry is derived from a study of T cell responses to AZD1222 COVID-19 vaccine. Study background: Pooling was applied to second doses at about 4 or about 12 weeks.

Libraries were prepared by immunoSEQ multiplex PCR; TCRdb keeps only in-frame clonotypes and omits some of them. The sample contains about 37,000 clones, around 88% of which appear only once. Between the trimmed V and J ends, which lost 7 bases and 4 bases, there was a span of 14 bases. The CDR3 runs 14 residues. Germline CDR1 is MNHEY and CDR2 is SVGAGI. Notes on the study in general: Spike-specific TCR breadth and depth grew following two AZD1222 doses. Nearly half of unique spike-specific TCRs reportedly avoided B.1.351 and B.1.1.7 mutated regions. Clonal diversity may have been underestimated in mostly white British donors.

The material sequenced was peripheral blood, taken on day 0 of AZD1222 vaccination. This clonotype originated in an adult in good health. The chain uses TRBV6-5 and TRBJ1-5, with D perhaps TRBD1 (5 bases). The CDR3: CASTEGDLNQPQHF. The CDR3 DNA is TGTGCCAGCACCGAAGGGGACCTTAATCAGCCCCAGCATTTT.